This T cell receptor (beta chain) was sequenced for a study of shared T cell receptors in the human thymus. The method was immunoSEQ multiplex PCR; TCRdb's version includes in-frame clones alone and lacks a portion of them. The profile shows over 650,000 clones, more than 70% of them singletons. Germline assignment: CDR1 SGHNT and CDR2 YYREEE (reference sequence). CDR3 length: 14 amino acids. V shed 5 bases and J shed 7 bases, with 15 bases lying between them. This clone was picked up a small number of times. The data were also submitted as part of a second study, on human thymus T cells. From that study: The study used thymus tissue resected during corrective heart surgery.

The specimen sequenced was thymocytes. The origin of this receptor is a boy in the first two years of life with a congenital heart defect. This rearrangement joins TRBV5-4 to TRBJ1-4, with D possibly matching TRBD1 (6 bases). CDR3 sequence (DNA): TGTGCCAGCAGTTTTCAGGGGTGGAGTGAAAAACTGTTTTTT. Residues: CASSFQGWSEKLFF.